This is a list of T cell receptor beta chains from one sample in a study of blood T cell repertoires in COVID-19. Assay used: immunoSEQ multiplex PCR; TCRdb lists only in-frame clones, some missing. The sample has about 94,000 clones, around 81% seen once. Specimen: peripheral blood. All receptors derive from a man between 60 and 70 years old with acute or convalescent COVID-19. Each CDR3 is given without its conserved first and last residue. Fields, in order: clone size, J gene, V gene, CDR3 protein. Rows may omit the clone size; those that give it use once, few, many or a size class.

clone size: -; J gene: TRBJ1-6; V gene: TRBV6-5; CDR3 protein: ASGQGNSPLH
clone size: -; J gene: TRBJ2-3; V gene: TRBV11-3; CDR3 protein: ASSSRGGTTDTQY
clone size: -; J gene: TRBJ1-2; V gene: TRBV30; CDR3 protein: AWSVGGQARTSY
clone size: -; J gene: TRBJ1-2; V gene: TRBV10-3; CDR3 protein: AISESGKVANYGYT
clone size: -; J gene: TRBJ2-2; V gene: TRBV24-1; CDR3 protein: ATSDFGRGGTGELF
clone size: -; J gene: TRBJ1-5; V gene: TRBV30; CDR3 protein: AWSSGAGGYNSNQPQH
clone size: few; J gene: TRBJ1-4; V gene: TRBV6-5; CDR3 protein: ASSSDRAVNEKLF
clone size: -; J gene: TRBJ2-4; V gene: TRBV19; CDR3 protein: ASLILAKNIQY
clone size: -; J gene: TRBJ2-7; V gene: TRBV4-1; CDR3 protein: ASSQRGTGGYEQY
clone size: -; J gene: TRBJ1-2; V gene: TRBV7-6; CDR3 protein: ASSLVYTGTGDRVNYGYT
clone size: -; J gene: TRBJ1-4; V gene: TRBV9; CDR3 protein: ASSVGGTLNEKLF
clone size: -; J gene: TRBJ2-5; V gene: TRBV11-2; CDR3 protein: ASSLGVAGGQTQY
clone size: -; J gene: TRBJ1-1; V gene: TRBV6-5; CDR3 protein: ASNDRGRREAF
clone size: once; J gene: TRBJ2-2; V gene: TRBV24-1; CDR3 protein: ATTQGLGGELF
clone size: -; J gene: TRBJ2-5; V gene: TRBV18; CDR3 protein: ASSLSGTGGWETQY
clone size: -; J gene: TRBJ2-7; V gene: TRBV6-5; CDR3 protein: ASSRQEAAYEQY
clone size: few; J gene: TRBJ1-2; V gene: TRBV7-3; CDR3 protein: ASSVGGNYGYT
clone size: -; J gene: TRBJ1-1; V gene: TRBV19; CDR3 protein: ASSRRQGGITEAF
clone size: -; J gene: TRBJ1-2; V gene: TRBV7-2; CDR3 protein: ASSFQGAEGYT
clone size: -; J gene: TRBJ2-3; V gene: TRBV5-4; CDR3 protein: AWGQGQGEDTQY
clone size: -; J gene: TRBJ2-1; V gene: TRBV11-3; CDR3 protein: ASSSPDYRAGEQF
clone size: few; J gene: TRBJ1-2; V gene: TRBV28; CDR3 protein: ASSSGGGNYGYT
clone size: -; J gene: TRBJ2-1; V gene: TRBV30; CDR3 protein: ALDGFFGQDKSSYNEQF
clone size: -; J gene: TRBJ1-2; V gene: TRBV5-4; CDR3 protein: ASSLIGGSAGYT
clone size: -; J gene: TRBJ1-1; V gene: TRBV5-6; CDR3 protein: ASSLVQGAEAF
clone size: -; J gene: TRBJ2-1; V gene: TRBV19; CDR3 protein: ASRGRGGEVEQF
clone size: few; J gene: TRBJ2-1; V gene: TRBV13; CDR3 protein: ASRTARRSYNEQF
clone size: -; J gene: TRBJ2-7; V gene: TRBV7-9; CDR3 protein: ASSQQVSYEQY
clone size: -; J gene: TRBJ1-1; V gene: TRBV11-2; CDR3 protein: ASSLVGAANTEAF
clone size: -; J gene: TRBJ1-2; V gene: TRBV21-1; CDR3 protein: ASSNSIGQGVPYGYT
clone size: -; J gene: TRBJ2-1; V gene: TRBV7-9; CDR3 protein: ASSSGQGLHEQF
clone size: -; J gene: TRBJ1-4; V gene: TRBV6-5; CDR3 protein: ASSTGTGNEKLF
clone size: few; J gene: TRBJ2-7; V gene: TRBV19; CDR3 protein: ASSLQDRSYEQY
clone size: -; J gene: TRBJ1-6; V gene: TRBV2; CDR3 protein: ASRGQFNSPLH
clone size: few; J gene: TRBJ1-6; V gene: TRBV24-1; CDR3 protein: ATSEDRGGSPLH
clone size: -; J gene: TRBJ1-2; V gene: TRBV5-1; CDR3 protein: ASSLVRNYGYT
clone size: -; J gene: TRBJ1-2; V gene: TRBV9; CDR3 protein: ASSVAALANYGYT
clone size: -; J gene: TRBJ2-7; V gene: TRBV9; CDR3 protein: ASSVEPGLNPYEQY
clone size: -; J gene: TRBJ1-5; V gene: TRBV19; CDR3 protein: ASSQTDLNQPQH
clone size: -; J gene: TRBJ1-4; V gene: TRBV18; CDR3 protein: ASSPSATNEKLF
clone size: -; J gene: TRBJ1-1; V gene: TRBV29-1; CDR3 protein: SVIRGITEAF
clone size: -; J gene: TRBJ2-2; V gene: TRBV24-1; CDR3 protein: ATHSGTGRTGELF
clone size: -; J gene: TRBJ2-1; V gene: TRBV5-1; CDR3 protein: ASSVETRYNEQF
clone size: -; J gene: TRBJ1-2; V gene: TRBV6-1; CDR3 protein: ASSEAGANYGYT
clone size: -; J gene: TRBJ1-1; V gene: TRBV10-3; CDR3 protein: AIRQGDTEAF
clone size: once; J gene: TRBJ1-3; V gene: TRBV4-1; CDR3 protein: ASSQRGVQGVSGNTIY
clone size: -; J gene: TRBJ1-2; V gene: TRBV6-5; CDR3 protein: ASSYSGQGSYGYT
clone size: -; J gene: TRBJ1-2; V gene: TRBV6-5; CDR3 protein: ASGSVGGYGYT
clone size: -; J gene: TRBJ1-2; V gene: TRBV3-1/TRBV3-2; CDR3 protein: ASSPLGQGDYT
clone size: -; J gene: TRBJ1-2; V gene: TRBV9; CDR3 protein: ASSVTDMTGYT
clone size: -; J gene: TRBJ1-2; V gene: TRBV6-5; CDR3 protein: ASSTGTGIYGYT
clone size: -; J gene: TRBJ1-2; V gene: TRBV14; CDR3 protein: ASSQVALLGGNYGYT
clone size: -; J gene: TRBJ1-2; V gene: TRBV5-5; CDR3 protein: ASSFVGQEALGYT
clone size: few; J gene: TRBJ1-6; V gene: TRBV6-5; CDR3 protein: ASTVMAETNSPLH